The 19 T cell receptor beta chains below all came from one sample that was sequenced in a study of blood T cell repertoires in COVID-19. Clones were read by immunoSEQ multiplex PCR, and TCRdb kept only the in-frame ones, dropping some. The sample records 180,000 or so clones, around nine tenths being singletons. Sequences were obtained from PBMCs or T cells enriched from blood (not recorded which). The receptors shown here come from a woman between 18 and 29 years old who had recovered from COVID-19.

V and J are TRBV28 and TRBJ2-7, with 9 bases matching TRBD1. CDR3 length: 15 residues. The V gene end was trimmed by 3 bases and the J gene end by 6 bases; junction bases not matched to a gene: 9. Germline V CDR1 and CDR2: MDHEN, SYDVKM. The CDR3, as DNA: TGTGCCAGCAGTTTTCCGGGACAGGGAGGTCGCGAGCAGTACTTC. Its translation is CASSFPGQGGREQYF.

This chain links TRBV7-2 with TRBJ2-3; D possibly corresponds to TRBD2 (5 bases). The V end lost 1 base, the J end lost 6 bases, and 5 bases lay between the germline ends. This CDR3 has 12 residues. Looked up from germline, CDR1 is SGHTA and CDR2 is FQGNSA. The CDR3 DNA follows: TGTGCCAGCAGCTTAGTAGCGGATACGCAGTATTTT. Translation: CASSLVADTQYF.

V is TRBV4-3 and J is TRBJ1-1; D is perhaps TRBD1 (5 bases). CDR1 LGHNA and CDR2 YSLEER come from the germline V gene. This CDR3 has 16 amino acids. The ends were cut back, 0 bases at V and 0 bases at J, with 11 bases in the middle. In DNA form, the CDR3 reads TGCGCCAGCAGCCAAGACAGGGTAGGGATGAACACTGAAGCTTTCTTT. Translated, it gives CASSQDRVGMNTEAFF.

This chain links TRBV20-1 with TRBJ2-5; D uncertain. V gave up 6 bases and J gave up 7 bases, with 9 bases separating them. Germline V gene sequence: CDR1 DFQATT, CDR2 SNEGSKA (reference sequence). CDR3 size: 10 residues. In nucleotides, the CDR3 is TGCAGTGCCCCACTCGGGACCCAGTACTTC. Residues: CSAPLGTQYF.

This chain links TRBV19 with TRBJ1-2; 7 bases map to TRBD1. Germline lookup yields CDR1 LNHDA and CDR2 SQIVND (reference sequence). The V and J ends lost 10 bases and 1 base, in that order; junction bases with no gene match: 15. The CDR3 has 16 residues. This CDR3 is CAIQQGTGTDNYGYTF. The CDR3 DNA reads TGTGCCATCCAGCAGGGTACCGGGACAGATAACTATGGCTACACCTTC.

This clone was counted a few times. The CDR3 sequence is CATSDSAGGLYEQYF. In DNA form, the CDR3 reads TGTGCCACCAGTGATTCAGCCGGGGGTCTCTACGAGCAGTACTTC. This sequence joins TRBV24-1 and TRBJ2-7; perhaps TRBD2 as D (6 bases). Trimming took off 2 bases at V and 3 bases at J, with 13 bases between the two ends. This CDR3 has 15 residues. In germline, CDR1 is KGHDR, CDR2 SFDVKD.

This clone was detected only a few times. The V and J genes are TRBV14 and TRBJ2-1; D ambiguous. With 3 bases removed from V and 6 bases from J, the gap between germline ends came to 12 bases. Germline CDR1 SGHDN, CDR2 FVKESK. This CDR3 has 14 amino acids. This CDR3 reads CASSQFLPGNEQFF. In DNA form, the CDR3 reads TGTGCCAGCAGCCAGTTCCTCCCAGGCAATGAGCAGTTCTTC.

The count of this clone is one. V and J are TRBV5-6 and TRBJ2-7, with TRBD1 as a possible D gene (5 bases). CDR1 and CDR2 (germline): SGHDT, YYEEEE. V was trimmed by 2 bases and J by 1 base, leaving 16 bases between them. This CDR3 contains 16 residues. CDR3 in DNA: TGTGCCAGCAGCTTTCAGGTTCAGGGTCTTTCCTACGAGCAGTACTTC. This sequence encodes CASSFQVQGLSYEQYF.

A single count supports this clone. This sequence joins TRBV6-6 and TRBJ1-1, with TRBD1 matching over 8 bases. V shed 8 bases and J 1 base; nucleotides not matched to a gene: 9. This CDR3 has 15 residues. The germline gives CDR1 MNHNY, CDR2 SVGAGI (reference sequence). DNA of the CDR3: TGTGCCAGCGCTACAGGGGGGTACAAGAACACTGAAGCTTTCTTT. Translated: CASATGGYKNTEAFF.

The V call is TRBV9, the J call TRBJ2-2; the D gene is possibly TRBD2 (5 bases). This CDR3 is 15 amino acids long. V dropped 2 bases and J dropped 5 bases, with 13 bases sitting between them. In germline, CDR1 is SGDLS, CDR2 YYNGEE. This CDR3 is CASSVSGGLTGELFF. The CDR3 bases are TGTGCCAGCAGCGTCTCAGGCGGGCTAACCGGGGAGCTGTTTTTT.

This rearrangement joins TRBV28 to TRBJ2-2, with TRBD2 matching 8 bases. The germline V gene encodes CDR1 MDHEN and CDR2 SYDVKM. V was pared by 3 bases and J by 0 bases, with 0 bases of the junction left unmatched. The CDR3 totals 15 residues. DNA of the CDR3: TGTGCCAGCAGTTTTAGCGGGGCGAACACCGGGGAGCTGTTTTTT. It encodes CASSFSGANTGELFF. The variable domain in full, completed from reference TRBV28 and TRBJ2-2, reads DVKVTQSSRYLVKRTGEKVFLECVQDMDHENMFWYRQDPGLGLRLIYFSYDVKMKEKGDIPEGYSVSREKKERFSLILESASTNQTSMYLCASSFSGANTGELFFGEGSRLTVL.

This sequence joins TRBV7-3 and TRBJ2-1, with unresolved D. The CDR3 contains 13 residues. Germline assignment: CDR1 SGHTA and CDR2 FQGTGA. V was clipped by 3 bases and J by 5 bases, with 8 bases between them. The CDR3 spells CASSFHRNNEQFF. As DNA, the CDR3 is TGTGCCAGCAGCTTCCACAGAAACAATGAGCAGTTCTTC. Supplemented by reference TRBV7-3 and TRBJ2-1, the full variable domain reads GAGVSQTPSNKVTEKGKYVELRCDPISGHTALYWYRQSLGQGPEFLIYFQGTGAADDSGLPNDRFFAVRPEGSVSTLKIQRTERGDSAVYLCASSFHRNNEQFFGPGTRLTVL.

This clone was seen just once. The J gene is TRBJ2-2, the V gene TRBV13; D gene uncertain. Between the trimmed V and J ends, which lost 5 bases and 8 bases, there was a span of 12 bases. The V gene's germline CDR1 is PRHDT and CDR2 FYEKMQ (reference sequence). The CDR3 has 13 amino acids. The CDR3 protein is CASSPHVLGELFF. The DNA of the CDR3 is TGTGCCAGCAGCCCCCATGTTCTAGGGGAGCTGTTTTTT.

The CDR3 spells CASSVGTDTYEQYF. Here the CDR3 DNA reads TGCGCCAGCAGCGTCGGGACAGACACCTACGAGCAGTACTTC. J is TRBJ2-7 and V is TRBV5-1; TRBD1 aligns across 7 bases. Germline-derived CDR1 and CDR2 are SGHRS and YFSETQ. This CDR3 has 14 residues. The V gene end was trimmed by 4 bases and the J gene end by 2 bases; junction bases not matched to a gene: 6. Full variable domain (outside the CDR3, taken from reference TRBV5-1 and TRBJ2-7): KAGVTQTPRYLIKTRGQQVTLSCSPISGHRSVSWYQQTPGQGLQFLFEYFSETQRNKGNFPGRFSGRQFSNSRSEMNVSTLELGDSALYLCASSVGTDTYEQYFGPGTRLTVT.

The rearrangement joins TRBV25-1 to TRBJ2-1; D is possibly TRBD1 (6 bases). V was cut by 8 bases and J by 6 bases, with 8 bases left in between. The CDR3 loop spans 11 amino acids. The V gene's germline CDR1 is MGHDK and CDR2 SYGVNS. The CDR3 DNA follows: TGTGCCAGCGGACAGAGCAATGAGCAGTTCTTC. It is translated as CASGQSNEQFF.

V usage is TRBV7-2 and J usage is TRBJ2-1; D gene uncertain. The CDR3 contains 13 residues. Germline CDR1 SGHTA, CDR2 FQGNSA. V lost 1 base and J 6 bases, leaving 7 bases between the germline ends. In DNA, the CDR3 is TGTGCCAGCAGCTTAGTTCGCGTCAATGAGCAGTTCTTC. Protein product: CASSLVRVNEQFF.

The chain has TRBV25-1 and TRBJ1-1; tentatively, D is TRBD1 (5 bases). This CDR3 has 15 amino acids. Germline assignment: CDR1 MGHDK and CDR2 SYGVNS. V dropped 1 base and J dropped 0 bases, with 9 bases sitting between them. CDR3 nucleotide sequence: TGTGCCAGCAGTGAATCTTCCAGGGTGAACACTGAAGCTTTCTTT. This sequence encodes CASSESSRVNTEAFF.

This sequence joins TRBV28 and TRBJ2-7; D call uncertain. V gave up 4 bases and J gave up 9 bases, with 10 bases separating them. The germline CDR1 and CDR2 sequences are MDHEN and SYDVKM. The CDR3 covers 11 residues. Here the CDR3 reads CASSSGDVQYF. CDR3 bases: TGTGCCAGCAGTTCCGGAGATGTGCAGTACTTC.

This sequence joins TRBV7-8 and TRBJ2-3, with 16 bases matching TRBD2. In germline, CDR1 is SGHVS, CDR2 FQNEAQ. The CDR3 runs 19 residues. Trimming at V came to 4 bases and at J to 6 bases, leaving 13 bases not matched to a gene. The DNA of the CDR3 is TGTGCCAGCAGCTCGGGACTAGCGGGAGGGCCGAACCCCGCGGATACGCAGTATTTT. It is translated as CASSSGLAGGPNPADTQYF.